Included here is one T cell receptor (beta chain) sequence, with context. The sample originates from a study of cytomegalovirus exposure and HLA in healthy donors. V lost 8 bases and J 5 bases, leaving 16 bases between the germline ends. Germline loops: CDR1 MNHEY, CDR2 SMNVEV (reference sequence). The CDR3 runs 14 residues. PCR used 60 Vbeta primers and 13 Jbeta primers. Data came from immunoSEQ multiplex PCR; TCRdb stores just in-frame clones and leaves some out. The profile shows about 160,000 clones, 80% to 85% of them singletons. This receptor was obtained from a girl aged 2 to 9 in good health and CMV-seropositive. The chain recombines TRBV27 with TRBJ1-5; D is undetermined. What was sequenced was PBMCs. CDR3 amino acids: CASSYGGSDQPQHF. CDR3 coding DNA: TGTGCCAGCTCCTACGGCGGTTCCGATCAGCCCCAGCATTTT.